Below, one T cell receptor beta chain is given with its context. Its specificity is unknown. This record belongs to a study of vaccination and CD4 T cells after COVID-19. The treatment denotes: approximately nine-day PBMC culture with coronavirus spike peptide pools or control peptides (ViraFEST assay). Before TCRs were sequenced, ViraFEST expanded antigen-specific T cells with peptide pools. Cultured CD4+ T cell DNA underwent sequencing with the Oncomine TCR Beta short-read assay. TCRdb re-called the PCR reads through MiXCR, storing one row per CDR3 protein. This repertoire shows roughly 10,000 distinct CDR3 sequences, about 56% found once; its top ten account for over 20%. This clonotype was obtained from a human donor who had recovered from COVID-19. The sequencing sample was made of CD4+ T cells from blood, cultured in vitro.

CDR3 protein: CASSPGQGLELTEAFF. CDR3 nucleotide sequence: TGTGCCAGCAGTCCTGGACAGGGCTTAGAACTCACTGAAGCTTTCTTT. The chain employs TRBV6-1 and TRBJ1-1; 8 bases agree with TRBD1. The germline V gene encodes CDR1 MNHNS and CDR2 SASEGT. V lost 5 bases to trimming and J lost 4 bases; unmatched junction nucleotides: 12. CDR3 size: 16 residues.